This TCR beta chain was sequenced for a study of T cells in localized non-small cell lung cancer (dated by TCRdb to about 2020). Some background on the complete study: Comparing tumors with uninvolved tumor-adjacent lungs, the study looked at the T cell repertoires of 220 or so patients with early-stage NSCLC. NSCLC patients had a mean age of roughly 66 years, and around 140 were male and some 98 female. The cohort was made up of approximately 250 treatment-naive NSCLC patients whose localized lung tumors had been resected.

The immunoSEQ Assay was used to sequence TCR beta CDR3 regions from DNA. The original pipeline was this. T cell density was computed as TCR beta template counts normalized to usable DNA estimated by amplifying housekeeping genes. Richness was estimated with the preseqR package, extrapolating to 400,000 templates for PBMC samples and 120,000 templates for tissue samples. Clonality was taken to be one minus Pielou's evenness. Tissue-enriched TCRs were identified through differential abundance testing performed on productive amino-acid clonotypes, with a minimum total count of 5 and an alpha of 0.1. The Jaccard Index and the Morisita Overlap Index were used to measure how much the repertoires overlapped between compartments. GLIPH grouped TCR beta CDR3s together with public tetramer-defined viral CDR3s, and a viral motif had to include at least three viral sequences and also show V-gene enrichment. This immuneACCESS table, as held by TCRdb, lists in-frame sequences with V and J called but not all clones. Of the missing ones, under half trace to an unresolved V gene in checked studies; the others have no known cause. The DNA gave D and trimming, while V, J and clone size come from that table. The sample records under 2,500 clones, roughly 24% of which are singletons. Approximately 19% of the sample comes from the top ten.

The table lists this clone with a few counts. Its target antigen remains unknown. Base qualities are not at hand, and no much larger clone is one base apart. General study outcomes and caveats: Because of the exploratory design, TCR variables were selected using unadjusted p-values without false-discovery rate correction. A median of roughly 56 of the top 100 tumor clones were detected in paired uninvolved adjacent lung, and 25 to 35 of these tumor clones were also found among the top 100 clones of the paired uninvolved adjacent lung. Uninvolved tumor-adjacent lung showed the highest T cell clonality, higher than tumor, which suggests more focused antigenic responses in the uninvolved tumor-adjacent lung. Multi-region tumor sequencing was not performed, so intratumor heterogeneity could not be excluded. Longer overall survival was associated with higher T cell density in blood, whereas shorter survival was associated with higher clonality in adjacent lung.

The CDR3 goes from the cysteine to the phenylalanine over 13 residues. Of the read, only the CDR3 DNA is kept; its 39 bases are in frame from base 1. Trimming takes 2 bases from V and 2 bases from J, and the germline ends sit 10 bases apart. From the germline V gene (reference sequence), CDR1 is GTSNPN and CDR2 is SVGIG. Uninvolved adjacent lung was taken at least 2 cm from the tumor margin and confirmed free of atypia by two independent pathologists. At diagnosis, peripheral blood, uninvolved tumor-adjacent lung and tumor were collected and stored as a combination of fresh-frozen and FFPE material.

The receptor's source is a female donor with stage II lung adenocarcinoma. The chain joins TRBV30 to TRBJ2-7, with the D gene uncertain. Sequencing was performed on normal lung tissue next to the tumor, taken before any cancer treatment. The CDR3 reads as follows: CAWSIGETYEQYF. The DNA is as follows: TGTGCCTGGAGTATCGGTGAAACCTACGAGCAGTACTTC.